The following is a T cell receptor beta chain sequence with its context. Its antigen is unknown. The PCR had 60 Vbeta and 13 Jbeta primers. Per the study methods: In a later analysis, the count reached 74 million or so unique TCR beta chains, with 8.5 million to 14 million shared. Produced via immunoSEQ multiplex PCR; TCRdb's table is partial and in-frame only. V, J and clone size were drawn from that table, and D and trimming were deduced from the DNA. This table has fewer than 200,000 clones, 80% to 85% appearing once. The data originate from a study of cytomegalovirus exposure and HLA in healthy donors. V lost 6 bases, J lost 4 bases, and 1 base stayed unmatched. Germline values: CDR1 SGHNT, CDR2 YYREEE (reference sequence). The CDR3 length is 12 residues. Study results and limitations: At a 0.05 false discovery rate, a later analysis found 16,951 TCR beta sequences to be associated with HLA alleles. Sequencing likely generated an artifact that appeared as a cluster of highly shared sequence variants. The study put some 150 TCR beta chains on its list as cytomegalovirus-associated.

V and J are TRBV5-4 and TRBJ1-3, with 7 bases that match TRBD1. The TCR sequence derives from a man aged 50 to 60 in good health and CMV-seronegative. Material for sequencing was PBMCs. Here the CDR3 reads CASKGAGNTIYF. The CDR3 nucleotides read TGTGCCAGCAAGGGGGCCGGAAACACCATATATTTT.